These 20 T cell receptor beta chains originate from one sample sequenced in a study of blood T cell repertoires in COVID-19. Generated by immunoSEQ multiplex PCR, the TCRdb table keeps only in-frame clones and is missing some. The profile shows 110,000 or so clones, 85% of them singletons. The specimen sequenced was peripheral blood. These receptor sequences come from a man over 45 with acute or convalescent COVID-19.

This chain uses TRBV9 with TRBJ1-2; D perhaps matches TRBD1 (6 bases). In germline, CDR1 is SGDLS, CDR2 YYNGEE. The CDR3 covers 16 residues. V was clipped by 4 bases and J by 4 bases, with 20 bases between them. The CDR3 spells CASSSKKDSILYGYTF. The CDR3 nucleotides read TGTGCCAGCAGCTCCAAGAAGGACAGCATCCTCTATGGCTACACCTTC.

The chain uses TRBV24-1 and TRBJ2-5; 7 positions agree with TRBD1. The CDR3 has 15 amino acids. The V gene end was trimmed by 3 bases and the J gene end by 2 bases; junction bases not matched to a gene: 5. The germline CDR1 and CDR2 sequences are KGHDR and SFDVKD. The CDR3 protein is CATSDNRGPQETQYF. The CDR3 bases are TGTGCCACCAGTGATAACAGGGGCCCACAAGAGACCCAGTACTTC.

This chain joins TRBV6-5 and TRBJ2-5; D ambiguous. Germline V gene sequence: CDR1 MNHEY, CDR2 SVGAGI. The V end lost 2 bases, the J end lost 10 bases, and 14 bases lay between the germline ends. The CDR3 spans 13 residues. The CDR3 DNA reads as TGTGCCAGCAGTTACAGAGAACGTGATGGCCAGTACTTC. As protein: CASSYRERDGQYF.

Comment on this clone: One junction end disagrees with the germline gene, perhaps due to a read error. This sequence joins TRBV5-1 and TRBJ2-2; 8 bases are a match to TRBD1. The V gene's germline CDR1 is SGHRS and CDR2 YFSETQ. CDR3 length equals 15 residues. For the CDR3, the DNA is TGCGCCAGCAGTCAAACAGGGGGACGACCCGGGAAGCTGTTTTTT. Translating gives CASSQTGGRPGKLFF.

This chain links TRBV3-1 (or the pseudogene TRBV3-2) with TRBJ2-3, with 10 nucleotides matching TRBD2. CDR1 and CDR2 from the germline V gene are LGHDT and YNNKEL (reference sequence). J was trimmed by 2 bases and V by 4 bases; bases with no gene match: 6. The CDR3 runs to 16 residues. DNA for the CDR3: TGTGCCAGCAGCCTCTCTAGCGGGAGAGACACAGATACGCAGTATTTT. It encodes CASSLSSGRDTDTQYF.

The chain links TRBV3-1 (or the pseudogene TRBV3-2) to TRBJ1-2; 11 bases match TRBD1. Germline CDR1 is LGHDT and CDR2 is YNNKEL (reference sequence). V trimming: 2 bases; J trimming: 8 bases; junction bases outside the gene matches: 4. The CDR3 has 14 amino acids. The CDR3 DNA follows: TGTGCCAGCAGCCAACCGGGACAGGGGGAAGGCTACACCTTC. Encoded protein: CASSQPGQGEGYTF.

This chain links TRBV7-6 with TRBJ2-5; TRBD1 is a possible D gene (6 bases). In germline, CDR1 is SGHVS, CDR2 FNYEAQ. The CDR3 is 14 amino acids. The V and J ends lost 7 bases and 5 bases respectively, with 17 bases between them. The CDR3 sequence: CASTRFGGRETQYF. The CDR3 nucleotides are TGTGCCAGCACCCGTTTTGGGGGCCGGGAGACCCAGTACTTC.

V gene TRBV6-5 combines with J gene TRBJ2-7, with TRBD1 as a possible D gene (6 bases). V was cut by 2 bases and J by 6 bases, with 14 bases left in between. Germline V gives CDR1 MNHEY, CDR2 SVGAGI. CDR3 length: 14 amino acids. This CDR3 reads CASSYEGIGGEQYF. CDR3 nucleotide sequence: TGTGCCAGCAGTTACGAGGGGATAGGGGGCGAGCAGTACTTC.

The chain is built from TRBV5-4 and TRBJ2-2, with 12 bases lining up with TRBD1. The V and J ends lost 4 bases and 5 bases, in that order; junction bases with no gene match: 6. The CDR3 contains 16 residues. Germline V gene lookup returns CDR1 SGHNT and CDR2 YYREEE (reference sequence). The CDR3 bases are TGTGCCAGCAGCGCCGGGACAGGGGGCTGGACCGGGGAGCTGTTTTTT. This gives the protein CASSAGTGGWTGELFF.

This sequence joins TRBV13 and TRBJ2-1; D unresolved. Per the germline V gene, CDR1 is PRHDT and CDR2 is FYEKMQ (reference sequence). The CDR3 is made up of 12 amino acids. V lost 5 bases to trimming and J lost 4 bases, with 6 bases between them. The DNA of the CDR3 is TGTGCCAGCAGCCCCCAGTACAATGAGCAGTTCTTC. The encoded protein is CASSPQYNEQFF.

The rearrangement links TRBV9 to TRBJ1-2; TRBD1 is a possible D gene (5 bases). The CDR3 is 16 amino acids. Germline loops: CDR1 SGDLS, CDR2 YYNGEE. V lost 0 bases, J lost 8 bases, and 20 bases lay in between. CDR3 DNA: TGTGCCAGCAGCGTAGCGGCAGGGCTTTCCATGGGGGGCTACACCTTC. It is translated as CASSVAAGLSMGGYTF.

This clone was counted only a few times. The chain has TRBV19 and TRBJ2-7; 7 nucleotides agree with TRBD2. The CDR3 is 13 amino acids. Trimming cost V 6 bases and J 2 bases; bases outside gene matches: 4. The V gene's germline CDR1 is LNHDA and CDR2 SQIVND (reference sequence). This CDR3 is CASRLADTYEQYF. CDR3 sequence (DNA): TGTGCCAGTAGGCTAGCGGACACCTACGAGCAGTACTTC.

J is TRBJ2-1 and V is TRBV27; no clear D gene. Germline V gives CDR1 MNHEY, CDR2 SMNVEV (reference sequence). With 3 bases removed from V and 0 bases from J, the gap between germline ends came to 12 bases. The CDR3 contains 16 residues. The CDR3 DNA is TGTGCCAGCAGTTTTTCGACTCCAAGCTCCTACAATGAGCAGTTCTTC. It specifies CASSFSTPSSYNEQFF.

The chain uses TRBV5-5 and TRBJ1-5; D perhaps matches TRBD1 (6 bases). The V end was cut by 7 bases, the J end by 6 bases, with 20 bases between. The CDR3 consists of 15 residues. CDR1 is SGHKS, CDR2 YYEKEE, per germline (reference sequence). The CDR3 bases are TGTGCCAGCTCCCCGGGGGGGCAGGGCGGTCAGCCCCAGCATTTT. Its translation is CASSPGGQGGQPQHF.

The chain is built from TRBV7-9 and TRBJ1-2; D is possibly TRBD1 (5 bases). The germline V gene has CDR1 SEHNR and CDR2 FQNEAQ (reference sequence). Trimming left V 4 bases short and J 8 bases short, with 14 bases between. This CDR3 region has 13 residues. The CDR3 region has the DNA TGTGCCAGCAGCTCCCATGCGGAGGGGGGCTACACCTTC. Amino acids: CASSSHAEGGYTF.

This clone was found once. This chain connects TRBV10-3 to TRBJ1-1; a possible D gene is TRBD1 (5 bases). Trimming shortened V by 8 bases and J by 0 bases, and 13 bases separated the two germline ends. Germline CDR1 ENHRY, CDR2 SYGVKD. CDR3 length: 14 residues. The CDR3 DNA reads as TGTGCCATCGGACAAAAACGTATGAACACTGAAGCTTTCTTT. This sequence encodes CAIGQKRMNTEAFF.

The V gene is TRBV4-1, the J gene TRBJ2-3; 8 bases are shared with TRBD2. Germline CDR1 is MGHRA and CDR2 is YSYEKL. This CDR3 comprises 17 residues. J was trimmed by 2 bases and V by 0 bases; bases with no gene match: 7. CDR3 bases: TGCGCCAGCAGCCAAGAAGCGGGAGCACGATCCACAGATACGCAGTATTTT. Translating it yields CASSQEAGARSTDTQYF.

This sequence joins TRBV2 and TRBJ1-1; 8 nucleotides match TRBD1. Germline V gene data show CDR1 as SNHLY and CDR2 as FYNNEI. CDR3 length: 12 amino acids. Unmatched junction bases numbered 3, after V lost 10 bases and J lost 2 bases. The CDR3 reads CATGQGNTEAFF. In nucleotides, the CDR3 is TGTGCCACAGGACAGGGAAACACTGAAGCTTTCTTT.

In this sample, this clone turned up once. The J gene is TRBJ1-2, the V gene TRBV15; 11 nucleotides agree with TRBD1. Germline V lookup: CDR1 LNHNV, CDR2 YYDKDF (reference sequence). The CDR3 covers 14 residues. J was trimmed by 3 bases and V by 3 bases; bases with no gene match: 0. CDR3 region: CATSRGQGDYGYTF. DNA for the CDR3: TGTGCCACCAGCAGGGGACAGGGGGACTATGGCTACACCTTC. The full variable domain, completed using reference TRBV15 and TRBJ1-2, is DAMVIQNPRYQVTQFGKPVTLSCSQTLNHNVMYWYQQKSSQAPKLLFHYYDKDFNNEADTPDNFQSRRPNTSFCFLDIRSPGLGDTAMYLCATSRGQGDYGYTFGSGTRLTVV.

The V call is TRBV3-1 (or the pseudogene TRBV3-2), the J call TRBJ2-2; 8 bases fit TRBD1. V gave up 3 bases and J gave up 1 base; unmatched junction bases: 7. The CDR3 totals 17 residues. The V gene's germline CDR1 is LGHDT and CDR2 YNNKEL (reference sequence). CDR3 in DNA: TGTGCCAGCAGCCACATCTGGGGGACAGGGAACACCGGGGAGCTGTTTTTT. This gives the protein CASSHIWGTGNTGELFF.